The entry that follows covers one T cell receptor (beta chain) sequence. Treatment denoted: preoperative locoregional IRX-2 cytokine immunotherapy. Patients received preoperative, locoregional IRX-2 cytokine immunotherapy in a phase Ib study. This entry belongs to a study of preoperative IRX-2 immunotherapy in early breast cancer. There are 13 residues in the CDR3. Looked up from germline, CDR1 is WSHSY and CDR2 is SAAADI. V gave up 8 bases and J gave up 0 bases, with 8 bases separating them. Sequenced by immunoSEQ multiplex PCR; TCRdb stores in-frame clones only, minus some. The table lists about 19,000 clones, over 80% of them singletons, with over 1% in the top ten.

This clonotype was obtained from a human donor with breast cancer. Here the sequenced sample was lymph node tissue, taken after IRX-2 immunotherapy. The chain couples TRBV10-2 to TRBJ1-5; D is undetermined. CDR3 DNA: TGCGCCAGCGCGGGTTATAGCAATCAGCCCCAGCATTTT. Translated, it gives CASAGYSNQPQHF.